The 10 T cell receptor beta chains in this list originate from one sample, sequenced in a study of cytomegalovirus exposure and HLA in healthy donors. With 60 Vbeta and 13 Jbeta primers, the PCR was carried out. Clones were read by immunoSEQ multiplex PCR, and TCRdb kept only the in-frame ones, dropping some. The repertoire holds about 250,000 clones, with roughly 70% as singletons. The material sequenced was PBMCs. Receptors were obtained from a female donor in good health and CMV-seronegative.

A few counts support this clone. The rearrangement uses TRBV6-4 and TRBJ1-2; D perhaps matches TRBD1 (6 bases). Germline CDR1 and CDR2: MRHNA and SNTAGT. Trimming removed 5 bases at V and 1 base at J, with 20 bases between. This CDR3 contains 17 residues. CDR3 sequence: CASSRTGLRGINYGYTF. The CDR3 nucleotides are TGTGCCAGCAGTCGTACAGGGTTGAGGGGGATTAACTATGGCTACACCTTC.

The CDR3 DNA sequence: TGTGCCAGCAGACGACAGGTAAATGCTGGCTACACCTTC. Its protein is CASRRQVNAGYTF. The rearrangement joins TRBV28 to TRBJ1-2; D might be TRBD1 (6 bases). The CDR3 is made up of 13 amino acids. Trimming pared 6 bases from V and 7 bases from J, leaving 15 bases between. Germline V gives CDR1 MDHEN, CDR2 SYDVKM.

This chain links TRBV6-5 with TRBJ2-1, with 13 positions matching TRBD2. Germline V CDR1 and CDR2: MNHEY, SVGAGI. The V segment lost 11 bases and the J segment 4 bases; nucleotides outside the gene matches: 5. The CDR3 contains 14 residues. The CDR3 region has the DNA TGTGCCGCTACTAGCGGGAGGGGATACAATGAGCAGTTCTTC. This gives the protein CAATSGRGYNEQFF.

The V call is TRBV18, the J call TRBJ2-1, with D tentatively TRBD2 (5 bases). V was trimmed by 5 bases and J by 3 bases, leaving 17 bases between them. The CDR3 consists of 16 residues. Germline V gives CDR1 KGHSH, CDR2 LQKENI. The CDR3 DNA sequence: TGTGCCAGCTCAGCCGTGACTAACCCCAGCTACAATGAGCAGTTCTTC. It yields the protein CASSAVTNPSYNEQFF. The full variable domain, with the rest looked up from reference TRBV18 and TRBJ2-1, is NAGVMQNPRHLVRRRGQEARLRCSPMKGHSHVYWYRQLPEEGLKFMVYLQKENIIDESGMPKERFSAEFPKEGPSILRIQQVVRGDSAAYFCASSAVTNPSYNEQFFGPGTRLTVL.

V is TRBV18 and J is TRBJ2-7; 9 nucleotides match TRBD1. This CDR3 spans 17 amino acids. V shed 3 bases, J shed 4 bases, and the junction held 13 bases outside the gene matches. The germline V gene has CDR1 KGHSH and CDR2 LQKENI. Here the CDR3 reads CASSPGLGGQGRYEQYF. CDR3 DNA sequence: TGTGCCAGCTCACCGGGACTGGGAGGACAGGGGCGATACGAGCAGTACTTC.

The CDR3 loop reads CASSAGQGIYEQYF. The CDR3 region has the DNA TGTGCCAGCAGTGCGGGACAGGGGATATACGAGCAGTACTTC. The chain combines TRBV27 with TRBJ2-7; TRBD1 agrees at 10 bases. V shed 5 bases, J shed 4 bases, and the junction held 5 bases outside the gene matches. This CDR3 is 14 amino acids long. From germline, CDR1 is MNHEY and CDR2 SMNVEV (reference sequence).

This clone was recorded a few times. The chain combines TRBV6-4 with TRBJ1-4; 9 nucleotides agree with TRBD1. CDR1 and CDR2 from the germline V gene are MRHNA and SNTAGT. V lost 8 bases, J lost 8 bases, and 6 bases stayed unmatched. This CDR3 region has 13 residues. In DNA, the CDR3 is TGTGCCAGCGCCCGACAGGGGGACGAAAAACTGTTTTTT. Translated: CASARQGDEKLFF.

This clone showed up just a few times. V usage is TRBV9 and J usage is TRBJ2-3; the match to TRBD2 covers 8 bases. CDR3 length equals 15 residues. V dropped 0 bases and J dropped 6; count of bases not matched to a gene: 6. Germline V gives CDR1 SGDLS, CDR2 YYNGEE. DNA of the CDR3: TGTGCCAGCAGCGTAGTTAGCGGGATTTCTGATACGCAGTATTTT. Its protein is CASSVVSGISDTQYF. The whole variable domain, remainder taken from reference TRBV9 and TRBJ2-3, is DSGVTQTPKHLITATGQRVTLRCSPRSGDLSVYWYQQSLDQGLQFLIQYYNGEERAKGNILERFSAQQFPDLHSELNLSSLELGDSALYFCASSVVSGISDTQYFGPGTRLTVL.

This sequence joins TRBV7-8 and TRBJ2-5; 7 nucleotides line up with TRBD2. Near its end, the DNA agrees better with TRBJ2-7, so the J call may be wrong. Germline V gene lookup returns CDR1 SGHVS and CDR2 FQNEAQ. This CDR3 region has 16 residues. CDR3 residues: CASSLAHPSGLYEQYF. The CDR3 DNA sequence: TGTGCCAGCAGCTTAGCCCACCCTAGCGGACTCTACGAGCAGTACTTC.

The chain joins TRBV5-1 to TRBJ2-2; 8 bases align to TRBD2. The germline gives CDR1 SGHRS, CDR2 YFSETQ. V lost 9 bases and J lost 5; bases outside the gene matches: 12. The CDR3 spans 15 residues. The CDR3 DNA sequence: TGCGCCACACAACCGGGACTAGTAAATACCGGGGAGCTGTTTTTT. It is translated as CATQPGLVNTGELFF.